A selection of T cell receptor beta chains follows, all from one sample in a study of metastatic and nonmetastatic thyroid tumors. TCRdb re-processed the PCR reads through MiXCR. The sample lists approximately 40,000 clones, roughly 27% occurring once. The sequencing sample was made of blood. The receptors derive from a male donor with papillary thyroid cancer or a benign thyroid nodule (not recorded which). Some clones in this sample may be carry-over from other donors' samples. Each CDR3 is given with its conserved first and last residue. A D gene is named only where the DNA matches it firmly. Expanded clones are given a class, and other clones once, few, many or no size at all.

D gene: NA
J gene: TRBJ2-5
V gene: TRBV6-1
clone size: many
CDR3 protein: CASSDSWETQYF
CDR3 DNA: TGTGCCAGCAGTGATAGCTGGGAGACCCAGTACTTC

D gene: TRBD2
J gene: TRBJ2-7
V gene: TRBV28
clone size: NA
CDR3 protein: CASTLALAGAYDQYF
CDR3 DNA: TGTGCCAGCACCCTGGCGCTGGCGGGAGCCTACGATCAGTACTTC

D gene: TRBD2
J gene: TRBJ2-7
V gene: TRBV6-1
clone size: NA
CDR3 protein: CASRQLAVASYEQYF
CDR3 DNA: TGTGCCAGCCGCCAACTAGCGGTAGCCTCCTACGAGCAGTACTTC

D gene: TRBD1
J gene: TRBJ1-6
V gene: TRBV12-5
clone size: few
CDR3 protein: CASRQGANPPLHF
CDR3 DNA: TGTGCTAGTAGACAGGGGGCCAACCCACCCCTCCACTTT

D gene: TRBD1
J gene: TRBJ1-1
V gene: TRBV2
clone size: many
CDR3 protein: CASSGSLQGVNTEAFF
CDR3 DNA: TGTGCCAGCAGTGGTAGTCTACAGGGGGTGAACACTGAAGCTTTCTTT

D gene: TRBD1
J gene: TRBJ1-1
V gene: TRBV24-1
clone size: NA
CDR3 protein: CATNQGASTEAFF
CDR3 DNA: TGTGCCACCAACCAGGGGGCAAGCACTGAAGCTTTCTTT

D gene: NA
J gene: TRBJ2-7
V gene: TRBV12-3/TRBV12-4
clone size: medium-sized
CDR3 protein: CASMAVPYEQYF
CDR3 DNA: TGTGCCAGCATGGCTGTCCCCTACGAGCAGTACTTC

D gene: NA
J gene: TRBJ2-7
V gene: TRBV6-1
clone size: few
CDR3 protein: CASSEQTYEQYF
CDR3 DNA: TGTGCCAGCAGTGAACAAACCTACGAGCAGTACTTC

D gene: NA
J gene: TRBJ2-1
V gene: TRBV6-6
clone size: many
CDR3 protein: CASSYSSFNEQFF
CDR3 DNA: TGTGCCAGCAGTTATTCATCCTTCAATGAGCAGTTCTTC

D gene: TRBD2
J gene: TRBJ2-7
V gene: TRBV6-1
clone size: few
CDR3 protein: CASIPGTTSYEQYF
CDR3 DNA: TGTGCCAGCATCCCCGGGACTACCTCCTACGAGCAGTACTTC

D gene: NA
J gene: TRBJ1-4
V gene: TRBV5-1
clone size: many
CDR3 protein: CASSLEGGTNEKLFF
CDR3 DNA: TGCGCCAGCAGCCTGGAGGGGGGAACTAATGAAAAACTGTTTTTT

D gene: NA
J gene: TRBJ2-2
V gene: TRBV20-1
clone size: NA
CDR3 protein: CSVTSVGDTVELFF
CDR3 DNA: TGCAGTGTAACTAGCGTGGGGGACACCGTGGAGCTGTTTTTT

D gene: NA
J gene: TRBJ1-5
V gene: TRBV7-9
clone size: NA
CDR3 protein: CATSSVEQPQHF
CDR3 DNA: TGTGCCACCAGCTCGGTAGAGCAGCCCCAGCATTTT

D gene: NA
J gene: TRBJ2-2
V gene: TRBV5-1
clone size: many
CDR3 protein: CASSHAQYTGELFF
CDR3 DNA: TGCGCCAGCAGCCATGCGCAGTACACCGGGGAGCTGTTTTTT

D gene: NA
J gene: TRBJ2-1
V gene: TRBV6-2/TRBV6-3
clone size: NA
CDR3 protein: CATVPRVGGDEQFF
CDR3 DNA: TGTGCCACCGTCCCGAGAGTGGGGGGTGATGAGCAGTTCTTC

D gene: TRBD2
J gene: TRBJ2-3
V gene: TRBV11-2
clone size: NA
CDR3 protein: CASSHATGLAGGYTQYF
CDR3 DNA: TGTGCCAGCAGCCACGCTACGGGACTAGCGGGGGGATATACGCAGTATTTT

D gene: TRBD1
J gene: TRBJ2-5
V gene: TRBV7-7
clone size: many
CDR3 protein: CASSPGGAGETQYF
CDR3 DNA: TGTGCTAGCAGCCCAGGGGGCGCGGGAGAGACCCAGTACTTC

D gene: NA
J gene: TRBJ1-2
V gene: TRBV20-1
clone size: NA
CDR3 protein: CSARVVGYTF
CDR3 DNA: TGCAGTGCTAGAGTGGTAGGCTACACCTTC

D gene: NA
J gene: TRBJ2-2
V gene: TRBV6-1
clone size: medium-sized
CDR3 protein: CASKQNTGELFF
CDR3 DNA: TGTGCCAGCAAGCAGAACACCGGGGAGCTGTTTTTT

D gene: NA
J gene: TRBJ1-5
V gene: TRBV28
clone size: NA
CDR3 protein: CTSSLCPGCLPHF
CDR3 DNA: TGTACCAGCAGTTTATGCCCTGGTTGCCTCCCGCATTTT

D gene: NA
J gene: TRBJ2-2
V gene: TRBV6-2/TRBV6-3
clone size: medium-sized
CDR3 protein: CATSWQGTTGELFF
CDR3 DNA: TGTGCCACCAGTTGGCAGGGGACGACCGGGGAGCTGTTTTTT

D gene: NA
J gene: TRBJ2-7
V gene: TRBV19
clone size: NA
CDR3 protein: CASSRRETYEQYF
CDR3 DNA: TGTGCCAGTAGTCGCAGGGAGACCTACGAGCAGTACTTC

D gene: TRBD1
J gene: TRBJ2-5
V gene: TRBV5-1
clone size: many
CDR3 protein: CASSLVGQVQETQYF
CDR3 DNA: TGCGCCAGCAGCTTGGTGGGACAGGTCCAAGAGACCCAGTACTTC

D gene: NA
J gene: TRBJ2-1
V gene: TRBV12-5
clone size: few
CDR3 protein: CASWGPCMQFF
CDR3 DNA: TGTGCTAGTTGGGGCCCCTGTATGCAGTTCTTC

D gene: TRBD2
J gene: TRBJ2-1
V gene: TRBV28
clone size: few
CDR3 protein: CACILRSAAGGYNEQFF
CDR3 DNA: TGTGCCTGCATCCTCAGGTCGGCGGCGGGGGGATACAATGAGCAGTTCTTC

D gene: NA
J gene: TRBJ2-1
V gene: TRBV5-1
clone size: NA
CDR3 protein: CANSLEGRSEQFF
CDR3 DNA: TGCGCCAACAGCTTGGAGGGACGTTCTGAGCAGTTCTTC